The 5 T cell receptor beta chains listed next were all sequenced from one sample in a study of shared clonotypes between healthy human individuals. Here immunoSEQ multiplex PCR was the method, and the copy in TCRdb shows in-frame clones only, minus some. Among about 300,000 clones listed, roughly 70% were seen once. The sample consisted of memory CD4+ T cells sorted from blood. Documented subset: CD45RA-negative fraction. These receptors were taken from a man aged 25 to 45 in good health.

The chain is built from TRBV18 and TRBJ2-7; 8 bases fit TRBD1. Trimming cost V 4 bases and J 1 base; bases outside gene matches: 3. CDR1 is KGHSH, CDR2 LQKENI, per germline. The CDR3 sequence is 14 residues long. CDR3 sequence (DNA): TGTGCCAGCTCACGACAGGGGAGTTCCTACGAGCAGTACTTC. As protein: CASSRQGSSYEQYF.

V and J are TRBV5-1 and TRBJ1-4; D is perhaps TRBD1 (5 bases). The V gene lost 1 base and the J gene lost 4 bases, with 14 bases spanning the gap. Germline V CDR1 and CDR2: SGHRS, YFSETQ. CDR3 length: 16 residues. The chain's CDR3 is CASSLRPPGLNEKLFF. The DNA for the CDR3 is TGCGCCAGCAGCTTGAGGCCGCCAGGGCTTAATGAAAAACTGTTTTTT. Using reference TRBV5-1 and TRBJ1-4 for the parts outside the CDR3, the full variable domain is KAGVTQTPRYLIKTRGQQVTLSCSPISGHRSVSWYQQTPGQGLQFLFEYFSETQRNKGNFPGRFSGRQFSNSRSEMNVSTLELGDSALYLCASSLRPPGLNEKLFFGSGTQLSVL.

CDR3 nucleotide sequence: TGTGCCAGCAGTTCGGGACAGTACACCGGGGAGCTGTTTTTT. It encodes CASSSGQYTGELFF. The rearrangement joins TRBV25-1 to TRBJ2-2; 7 nucleotides agree with TRBD1. The CDR3 runs to 14 residues. The germline V gene encodes CDR1 MGHDK and CDR2 SYGVNS. Unmatched junction bases numbered 3, after V lost 5 bases and J lost 3 bases.

This chain joins TRBV30 and TRBJ2-7; D tentatively fits TRBD1 or TRBD2 (6 bases each). CDR3 size: 12 residues. Germline CDR1 and CDR2: GTSNPN and SVGIG (reference sequence). V lost 2 bases to trimming and J lost 7 bases, with 12 bases between them. This CDR3 is CAWSLRGEEQYF. CDR3 in DNA: TGTGCCTGGAGTCTAAGGGGGGAAGAGCAGTACTTC.

The chain couples TRBV7-9 to TRBJ2-1; TRBD2 agrees at 12 bases. CDR3 length: 16 residues. After removal of 4 bases from V and 9 bases from J, the junction contained 10 bases not matched to a gene. CDR1 and CDR2 (germline): SEHNR, FQNEAQ (reference sequence). The chain's CDR3 is CASSSSGTSGSIEQFF. In nucleotides, the CDR3 is TGTGCCAGCAGCTCTTCCGGGACTAGCGGGTCAATTGAGCAGTTCTTC.